This TCR beta chain was sequenced in a study of graft-versus-host responses after intestinal transplantation. The study's findings and limits: Within allografts, high graft-versus-host to host-versus-graft clonal ratios were seen among patients with graft-donor T cell macrochimerism.

This table comes from immunoSEQ multiplex PCR, and its TCRdb copy is limited to in-frame clones, with some not included. The table has about 94,000 clones, roughly 91% seen once. Comment on this clone: No antigen is known for it.

The sequenced sample was unstimulated CD8+ T cells sorted from spleen or lymph node cells, obtained before intestinal transplant. This clonotype originated in a human donor who received an intestinal transplant.

The CDR3: CSVEGGQGAVYETQYF. CDR3 coding DNA: TGCAGCGTTGAAGGCGGACAGGGGGCGGTCTACGAGACCCAGTACTTC. V and J are TRBV29-1 and TRBJ2-5; 11 bases fit TRBD1. V shed 1 base and J 5 bases; nucleotides not matched to a gene: 9. Germline V gene data show CDR1 as SQVTM and CDR2 as ANQGSEA. The CDR3 sequence is 16 residues long.